These T cell receptor beta chains were read from a single sample in a study of T cell responses to AZD1222 COVID-19 vaccine. The data were produced by immunoSEQ multiplex PCR, yet TCRdb's version contains in-frame clones alone and is incomplete. The data hold approximately 190,000 clones, with just over 90% observed a single time. The sequencing here drew on peripheral blood, taken on day 0 of AZD1222 vaccination. The receptors shown here come from an adult in good health. The CDR3 runs from the conserved cysteine through the conserved F or W. Fields, in order: clone size, V gene, J gene, D gene, CDR3 protein, CDR3 DNA. The D gene is left open where the match is weak. Where a row states a size, it is once, few, many or the class of an expanded clone; other rows omit it.

>-|TRBV4-2|TRBJ2-2|TRBD1
CASSQGQGDNTGELFF
TGTGCCAGCAGCCAAGGACAGGGGGACAACACCGGGGAGCTGTTTTTT
>-|TRBV6-6|TRBJ2-1|TRBD2
CASSYSERGHNEQFF
TGTGCCAGCAGTTACTCGGAGCGGGGGCACAATGAGCAGTTCTTC
>-|TRBV27|TRBJ2-7|TRBD1
CASSSLGQASYEQYF
TGTGCCAGCAGTTCGCTTGGACAGGCCAGCTACGAGCAGTACTTC
>-|TRBV5-1|TRBJ2-5|TRBD1
CASSWAGTGVGETQYF
TGCGCCAGCAGCTGGGCCGGGACAGGGGTTGGAGAGACCCAGTACTTC
>-|TRBV2|TRBJ1-1|-
CASSVWQTEAFF
TGTGCCAGCAGTGTGTGGCAGACTGAAGCTTTCTTT
>-|TRBV29-1|TRBJ2-7|-
CSVEERTDTYEQYF
TGCAGCGTTGAAGAGAGGACAGATACCTACGAGCAGTACTTC
>-|TRBV7-9|TRBJ1-2|-
CASSLAGGYYGYTF
TGTGCCAGCAGCTTAGCGGGAGGGTACTATGGCTACACCTTC
>-|TRBV3-1/TRBV3-2|TRBJ2-3|-
CASSPSGAADTQYF
TGTGCCAGCAGCCCCTCGGGGGCCGCAGATACGCAGTATTTT
>few|TRBV13|TRBJ2-7|TRBD2
CASSFLAGGHEQYF
TGTGCCAGCAGCTTCCTAGCGGGAGGGCACGAGCAGTACTTC
>-|TRBV4-3|TRBJ2-7|-
CASSQDGGSPYEQYF
TGCGCCAGCAGCCAAGATGGGGGCAGTCCCTACGAGCAGTACTTC
>-|TRBV6-2/TRBV6-3|TRBJ1-1|-
CASSYVAGIKAFF
TGTGCCAGCAGTTACGTGGCAGGGATAAAAGCTTTCTTT
>-|TRBV6-2/TRBV6-3|TRBJ2-5|-
CASRPPGTATSQYF
TGTGCCAGCAGGCCTCCCGGGACCGCAACGTCCCAGTACTTC
>-|TRBV16|TRBJ2-7|TRBD2
CASSQTTSGRVEQYF
TGTGCCAGCAGCCAAACGACTAGCGGGAGAGTCGAGCAGTACTTC
>-|TRBV19|TRBJ2-1|TRBD2
CASSISGTRNEQFF
TGTGCCAGTAGTATTAGCGGGACTCGGAATGAGCAGTTCTTC
>-|TRBV5-1|TRBJ1-1|-
CASSPPRSMNTEAFF
TGCGCCAGCAGCCCACCACGGAGCATGAACACTGAAGCTTTCTTT
>-|TRBV7-2|TRBJ1-2|-
CASSSGTSYGYTF
TGTGCCAGCAGCTCCGGGACTTCCTATGGCTACACCTTC
>-|TRBV25-1|TRBJ2-1|-
CASSVAGRSEQFF
TGTGCCAGCAGTGTTGCGGGAAGGTCCGAGCAGTTCTTC
>-|TRBV18|TRBJ2-1|TRBD2
CASSPETSGASSYNEQFF
TGTGCCAGCTCACCGGAGACTAGCGGGGCTAGCTCCTACAATGAGCAGTTCTTC
>-|TRBV19|TRBJ1-5|-
CASKVSGFQSNQPQHF
TGTGCCAGTAAGGTCTCAGGGTTTCAGAGCAATCAGCCCCAGCATTTT
>-|TRBV6-4|TRBJ2-3|TRBD1
CASSEGRAGGADTQYF
TGTGCCAGCAGTGAAGGAAGGGCAGGGGGCGCAGATACGCAGTATTTT
>-|TRBV9|TRBJ1-2|-
CASSVVAGDPNNYGYTF
TGTGCCAGCAGCGTAGTTGCAGGGGACCCAAATAACTATGGCTACACCTTC
>-|TRBV20-1|TRBJ1-5|TRBD1
CSASDRVYQPQHF
TGCAGTGCCAGTGACAGGGTTTATCAGCCCCAGCATTTT
>-|TRBV9|TRBJ1-4|TRBD1
CASSALTGRSTNEKLFF
TGTGCCAGCAGCGCATTGACAGGGAGGTCAACTAATGAAAAACTGTTTTTT